This paragraph reports one T cell receptor beta chain. This sample stems from a study of radiotherapy plus CTLA-4 blockade in lung cancer. Produced via immunoSEQ multiplex PCR; TCRdb's table is partial and in-frame only. The sample carries 89,000 or so clones, 75% to 90% recorded once. The clonotype comes from a human donor with non-small cell lung cancer who had a partial response to radiotherapy plus ipilimumab. The specimen was peripheral blood, collected from a patient treated with radiotherapy plus ipilimumab.

The CDR3 here is CASSSGLDQPQHF. The CDR3 coding sequence is TGTGCCAGCAGTTCCGGACTAGACCAGCCCCAGCATTTT. This chain joins TRBV28 and TRBJ1-5; D remains ambiguous. The CDR3 runs to 13 residues. V lost 4 bases and J 7 bases, leaving 11 bases between the germline ends. The germline CDR1 and CDR2 sequences are MDHEN and SYDVKM.